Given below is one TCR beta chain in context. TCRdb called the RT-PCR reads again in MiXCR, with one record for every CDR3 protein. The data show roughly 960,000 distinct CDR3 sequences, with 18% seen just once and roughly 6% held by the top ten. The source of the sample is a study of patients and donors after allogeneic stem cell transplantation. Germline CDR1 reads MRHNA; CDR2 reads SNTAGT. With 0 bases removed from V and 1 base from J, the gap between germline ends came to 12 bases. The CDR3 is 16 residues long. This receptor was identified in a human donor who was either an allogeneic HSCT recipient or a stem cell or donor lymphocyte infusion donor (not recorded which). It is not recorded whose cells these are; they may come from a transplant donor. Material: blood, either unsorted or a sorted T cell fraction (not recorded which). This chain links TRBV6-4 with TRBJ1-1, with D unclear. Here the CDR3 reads CASSDSIAGRNTEAFF. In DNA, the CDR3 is TGTGCCAGCAGTGACTCGATAGCCGGAAGGAACACTGAAGCTTTCTTT.